This T cell receptor beta chain was recorded in a study of blood T cell repertoires in COVID-19. On the study more broadly: From T cells, B-cell-depleted T cells, or PBMCs came the material, which was cDNA or gDNA.

V lost 6 bases and J lost 2, with 19 bases in between. Looked up from germline, CDR1 is MGHRA and CDR2 is YSYEKL. CDR3 length: 16 amino acids. Sequenced by immunoSEQ multiplex PCR; TCRdb stores in-frame clones only, minus some. The data show some 380,000 clones, approximately 87% seen once. Those enrolled, adults aged 18 to 89 years, came from around 25 US areas. Two negative PCRs, clearance, or symptom resolution were required of recovered Cohort 3 donors. The chain recombines TRBV4-1 with TRBJ1-1; D might be TRBD1 (6 bases). The sequenced sample consisted of PBMCs or T cells enriched from blood (not recorded which). This sequence originates from a man aged 25-45 years who had recovered from COVID-19. The CDR3 reads CASSRDTSKTNTEAFF. Here the CDR3 DNA reads TGCGCCAGCAGTCGGGACACTTCCAAGACCAACACTGAAGCTTTCTTT.